This T cell receptor beta chain is from a study of T cells after yellow fever vaccination. General observations from the study: Most clones from primary vaccination were detected again post-booster (roughly 96% CD4, 88% CD8). Weaker overall, the secondary response nonetheless peaked faster (day 5 versus 15). Among all clonotypes, a small share was observed in both CD4 and CD8 compartments.

Trimming removed 5 bases from V and 1 base from J, with 15 bases in between. CDR1 and CDR2 (germline): SGHTA, FQGNSA. This CDR3 spans 16 amino acids. The sample holds a few counts of this clonotype. What it binds is unknown. TCRdb fed the 5' RACE reads into MiXCR, producing one record per CDR3 protein. Found here are about 320,000 distinct CDR3 sequences, roughly a tenth of them singletons; the top ten hold about 3.3%. This TCR derives from a man aged 18-30 years who received the YFV17D yellow fever vaccine. Sequencing was performed on CD4+ T cells sorted from PBMCs, taken 45 days after the yellow fever booster vaccination. The chain is built from TRBV7-2 and TRBJ2-1, with D tentatively TRBD2 (6 bases). The CDR3 loop is CASSTGGRGSYNEQFF. The CDR3 DNA sequence: TGTGCCAGCAGCACGGGTGGGCGGGGTTCCTACAATGAGCAGTTCTTC.